Sequencing of this T cell receptor beta chain was carried out in a study of T cell repertoires and HLA-DP antigens. TCRdb's table, derived via immunoSEQ multiplex PCR, lists solely in-frame clones and lacks some. The data show almost 90,000 clones, more than 75% seen once. A word on this clone: Its antigen remains unknown.

The J segment lost 0 bases and the V segment lost 6 bases, leaving 8 bases of the junction unmatched. The CDR3 covers 16 residues. CDR1 is MNHNY and CDR2 is SVGAGI in the germline V gene (reference sequence). The V and J genes are TRBV6-6 and TRBJ2-1, with 7 bases lining up with TRBD2. This sequence originates from a man in his fifties or sixties in good health and CMV-seronegative. The sequenced material came from CD4+ T cells from PBMCs. For the CDR3, the DNA is TGTGCCAGCAGCAACCTAGCGGCCAGCTCCTACAATGAGCAGTTCTTC. The encoded protein is CASSNLAASSYNEQFF.